One sample yielded the 16 T cell receptor beta chains listed below, sequenced in a study of PD-1 blockade in classical Hodgkin lymphoma. Sequencing was performed with immunoSEQ multiplex PCR; in TCRdb, only in-frame clones are kept and a portion is missing. The sample records 11,000 to 15,000 clones, about 82% being singletons. Specified time point: cycle 4 day 1 (C4D1), after five to seven weeks of nivolumab. Autologous stem cell transplantation was followed by relapse in every patient, and brentuximab vedotin exposure varied. The specimen comprised peripheral blood mononuclear cells (PBMCs), sampled before the fourth cycle of nivolumab. These receptors were taken from a human donor with classical Hodgkin lymphoma.

This chain links TRBV28 with TRBJ1-1; no clear D gene. V was clipped by 3 bases and J by 6 bases, with 20 bases between them. The CDR3 is 16 amino acids. Germline V gene lookup returns CDR1 MDHEN and CDR2 SYDVKM. The CDR3 region has the DNA TGTGCCAGCAGTTTGAAACCGCCTGGGGTCGGGGCTGAAGCTTTCTTT. Residues: CASSLKPPGVGAEAFF.

By frequency in the sample, this clone is medium-sized (0.01 to 0.1%). This chain joins TRBV25-1 and TRBJ1-6, with 8 bases aligning to TRBD1. There are 13 residues in the CDR3. Germline V gene sequence: CDR1 MGHDK, CDR2 SYGVNS. The V and J ends lost 6 bases and 8 bases, in that order; junction bases with no gene match: 3. DNA for the CDR3: TGTGCCAGCAGGGACAGGGAGCATTCACCCCTCCACTTT. It yields the protein CASRDREHSPLHF.

J is TRBJ2-2 and V is TRBV14; perhaps TRBD2 as D (5 bases). From germline, CDR1 is SGHDN and CDR2 FVKESK. The ends were cut back, 0 bases at V and 1 base at J, with 15 bases in the middle. The CDR3 totals 18 residues. CDR3 loop: CASSQDLRSAGNTGELFF. As DNA, the CDR3 is TGTGCCAGCAGCCAAGATCTCCGTAGCGCAGGGAACACCGGGGAGCTGTTTTTT.

This clone has more than one count but fewer than ten. The sample has other DNA sequences that encode this CDR3 too. The chain joins TRBV6-4 to TRBJ2-3, with TRBD1 matching 9 bases. This CDR3 region has 15 residues. Germline V gene sequence: CDR1 MRHNA, CDR2 SNTAGT. The V and J ends lost 2 bases and 6 bases, in that order; junction bases with no gene match: 6. The CDR3 loop reads CASSDTGGASDTQYF. In DNA, the CDR3 is TGTGCCAGCAGTGACACAGGGGGCGCATCGGATACGCAGTATTTT.

This clone was found once. The rearrangement links TRBV27 to TRBJ2-7; D uncertain. This CDR3 has 15 residues. Trimming shortened V by 0 bases and J by 2 bases, and 11 bases separated the two germline ends. The germline V gene encodes CDR1 MNHEY and CDR2 SMNVEV (reference sequence). In nucleotides, the CDR3 is TGTGCCAGCAGTTTATCAAAGGGTCCTACCTACGAGCAGTACTTC. This gives the protein CASSLSKGPTYEQYF.

The chain has TRBV2 and TRBJ1-2; weak D call: TRBD1 (5 bases). The V gene's germline CDR1 is SNHLY and CDR2 FYNNEI. V was cut by 4 bases and J by 3 bases, with 18 bases left in between. This CDR3 region has 16 residues. The DNA of the CDR3 is TGTGCCAGCAGTGGGTGGGGAACAGGATTCCACTATGGCTACACCTTC. This gives the protein CASSGWGTGFHYGYTF.

The CDR3 bases are TGTGCCAGCAGCCGCCGGAGGGATACGCAGTATTTT. It encodes CASSRRRDTQYF. This sequence joins TRBV11-2 and TRBJ2-3; TRBD2 might be the D (5 bases). The germline V and J ends were trimmed by 5 bases and 6 bases, with 9 bases remaining between them. Germline lookup yields CDR1 SGHAT and CDR2 FQNNGV. This CDR3 contains 12 residues.

CDR3 region: CASSRGGPNNEQFF. The CDR3 DNA sequence: TGTGCCAGCAGCCGGGGGGGCCCTAACAATGAGCAGTTCTTC. V usage is TRBV5-4 and J usage is TRBJ2-1; TRBD2 matches 8 bases. The CDR3 has 14 residues. Trimming removed 4 bases from V and 5 bases from J; junction bases left unmatched: 5. Germline CDR1 is SGHNT and CDR2 is YYREEE (reference sequence).

The rearrangement uses TRBV19 and TRBJ2-3, with 9 bases fitting TRBD1. Trimming cost V 9 bases and J 3 bases; bases outside gene matches: 7. The CDR3 spans 14 residues. CDR1 is LNHDA and CDR2 is SQIVND in the germline V gene (reference sequence). The DNA for the CDR3 is TGTGCCAGCAGAGACAGGGGGAGGACAGATACGCAGTATTTT. Translated, it gives CASRDRGRTDTQYF.

This chain joins TRBV4-3 and TRBJ2-7; possible D gene TRBD2, 5 bases. The V gene's germline CDR1 is LGHNA and CDR2 YSLEER. V was shortened by 0 bases and J by 2 bases, with 11 bases between the two germline ends. This CDR3 spans 15 amino acids. CDR3 DNA: TGCGCCAGCAGCCAAGAACCGGGATCTACCTACGAGCAGTACTTC. Its translation: CASSQEPGSTYEQYF.

The V call is TRBV4-1, the J call TRBJ2-5; D is possibly TRBD2 (5 bases). The length of the CDR3 is 13 residues. V lost 1 base, J lost 2 bases, and 5 bases lay in between. CDR1 and CDR2 from the germline V gene are MGHRA and YSYEKL. This chain's CDR3 is CASSQGTQETQYF. CDR3 in DNA: TGCGCCAGCAGCCAAGGGACTCAAGAGACCCAGTACTTC.

The J gene is TRBJ1-3, the V gene TRBV9; the D gene is possibly TRBD1 (6 bases). Germline loops: CDR1 SGDLS, CDR2 YYNGEE. This CDR3 region has 17 residues. V was trimmed by 0 bases and J by 1 base, leaving 14 bases between them. The DNA for the CDR3 is TGTGCCAGCAGCGTAGACGGCAGGGGTTATTCTGGAAACACCATATATTTT. It encodes CASSVDGRGYSGNTIYF.

The genes are TRBV7-3 and TRBJ2-2, with TRBD2 matching over 11 bases. J gave up 3 bases and V 4 bases, and 10 bases lay outside the gene matches. The germline V gene encodes CDR1 SGHTA and CDR2 FQGTGA. The CDR3 length is 18 residues. CDR3 residues: CASSSPDSGGAYTGELFF. The CDR3 DNA is TGTGCCAGCAGCTCCCCGGATAGCGGGGGGGCGTACACCGGGGAGCTGTTTTTT. Complete variable domain (other parts from reference TRBV7-3 and TRBJ2-2): GAGVSQTPSNKVTEKGKYVELRCDPISGHTALYWYRQSLGQGPEFLIYFQGTGAADDSGLPNDRFFAVRPEGSVSTLKIQRTERGDSAVYLCASSSPDSGGAYTGELFFGEGSRLTVL.

The chain couples TRBV14 to TRBJ1-6; D not certain. Trimming shortened V by 4 bases and J by 10 bases, and 11 bases separated the two germline ends. The CDR3 spans 13 residues. Germline V CDR1 and CDR2: SGHDN, FVKESK. CDR3 protein: CASSRQTASPLHF. The CDR3 DNA is TGTGCCAGCAGCCGTCAGACGGCCTCACCCCTCCACTTT.

The rearrangement uses TRBV7-2 and TRBJ2-7; 9 bases match TRBD2. Germline CDR1 reads SGHTA; CDR2 reads FQGNSA. CDR3 size: 14 residues. The V gene end was trimmed by 0 bases and the J gene end by 6 bases; junction bases not matched to a gene: 3. CDR3 protein: CASSLASGGLEQYF. The CDR3 DNA is TGTGCCAGCAGCTTAGCTAGCGGGGGACTCGAGCAGTACTTC.

The chain carries TRBV9 and TRBJ1-2, with 9 bases lining up with TRBD1. J gave up 8 bases and V 1 base, and 3 bases lay outside the gene matches. CDR3 length: 13 amino acids. Germline CDR1 is SGDLS and CDR2 is YYNGEE. The CDR3 nucleotides are TGTGCCAGCAGCGTATTGACAGGGGGAGGCTACACCTTC. This translates into CASSVLTGGGYTF.